The clone carrying this T cell receptor beta chain was observed once. The target antigen is unknown. This specimen includes other DNA sequences encoding the same CDR3. This specimen comes from a study of STAT5B mutations in CD4+ large granular lymphocyte leukemia. Only in-frame clones appear in the TCRdb table, and some are missing; sequencing was by immunoSEQ multiplex PCR. This sample has tens of thousands of clones, with around three quarters found just once. General study findings and limits: CD4-sorted patient repertoires seemed more clonal than healthy CD4+ repertoires. Main leukemic clonotypes were patient-specific, but 20% to 25% appeared at low frequency elsewhere.

The CDR3 has 14 residues. V lost 0 bases and J lost 1, with 6 bases in between. From germline, CDR1 is LNHNV and CDR2 YYDKDF (reference sequence). What was sequenced was CD4+ T cells from blood buffy coats. This TCR was recovered from a human donor in good health. V and J are TRBV15 and TRBJ1-1; D gene unclear. DNA of the CDR3: TGTGCCACCAGCAGAGACCGACGGAACACTGAAGCTTTCTTT. Its protein product is CATSRDRRNTEAFF. The full variable domain, its missing parts supplied by reference TRBV15 and TRBJ1-1, is DAMVIQNPRYQVTQFGKPVTLSCSQTLNHNVMYWYQQKSSQAPKLLFHYYDKDFNNEADTPDNFQSRRPNTSFCFLDIRSPGLGDTAMYLCATSRDRRNTEAFFGQGTRLTVV.